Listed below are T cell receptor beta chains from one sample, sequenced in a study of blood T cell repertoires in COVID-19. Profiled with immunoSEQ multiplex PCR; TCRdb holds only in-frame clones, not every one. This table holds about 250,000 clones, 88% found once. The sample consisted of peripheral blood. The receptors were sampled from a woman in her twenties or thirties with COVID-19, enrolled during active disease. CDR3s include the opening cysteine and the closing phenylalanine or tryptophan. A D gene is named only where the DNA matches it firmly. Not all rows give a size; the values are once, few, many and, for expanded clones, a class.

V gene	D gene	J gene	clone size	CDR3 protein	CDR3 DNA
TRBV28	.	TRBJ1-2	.	CASSSIPPTMGYTF	TGTGCCAGCAGTTCAATTCCCCCGACTATGGGCTACACCTTC
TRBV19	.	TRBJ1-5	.	CARLNAGDQPQHF	TGTGCCCGTTTAAATGCCGGAGATCAGCCCCAGCATTTT
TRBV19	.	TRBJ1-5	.	CASSTRGSNQPQHF	TGTGCCAGTAGTACCCGAGGGAGCAATCAGCCCCAGCATTTT
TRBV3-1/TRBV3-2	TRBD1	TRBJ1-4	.	CASSPGQYNEKLFF	TGTGCCAGCAGCCCGGGACAGTATAATGAAAAACTGTTTTTT
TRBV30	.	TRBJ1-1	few	CAWSVSSNTEAFF	TGTGCCTGGAGTGTTTCCTCGAACACTGAAGCTTTCTTT
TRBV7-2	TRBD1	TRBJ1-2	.	CASSTGQGAGYGYTF	TGTGCCAGCAGCACCGGACAGGGGGCTGGCTATGGCTACACCTTC
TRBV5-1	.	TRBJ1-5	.	CASSLSGGNQPQHF	TGCGCCAGCAGCTTGAGCGGTGGCAATCAGCCCCAGCATTTT
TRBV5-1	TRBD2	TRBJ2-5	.	CASSLGVNGLAGPGETQYF	TGCGCCAGCAGCTTGGGGGTAAACGGTCTAGCGGGCCCTGGGGAGACCCAGTACTTC
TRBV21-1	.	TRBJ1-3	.	CASSKVTGVGNRNTIYF	TGTGCCAGCAGCAAAGTTACGGGGGTCGGGAATCGAAACACCATATATTTT
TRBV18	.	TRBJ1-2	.	CASSPTTGLYGYTF	TGTGCCAGCTCACCTACGACAGGACTCTATGGCTACACCTTC
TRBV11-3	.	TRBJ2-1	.	CASSFVRGFYSYNEQFF	TGTGCCAGCAGCTTTGTGAGGGGGTTCTACTCCTACAATGAGCAGTTCTTC
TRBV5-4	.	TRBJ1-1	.	CASSSPRDPGGTEAFF	TGTGCCAGCAGCTCCCCCCGGGACCCCGGGGGCACTGAAGCTTTCTTT
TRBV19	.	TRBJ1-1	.	CASSPRGMTEAFF	TGTGCCAGTAGTCCAAGGGGGATGACTGAAGCTTTCTTT
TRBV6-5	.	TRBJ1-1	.	CASSIVLNTEAFF	TGTGCCAGCAGTATAGTTCTGAACACTGAAGCTTTCTTT
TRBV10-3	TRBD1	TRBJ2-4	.	CAISVTPGQGVDIQYF	TGTGCCATCAGCGTGACACCGGGACAGGGTGTCGACATTCAGTACTTC
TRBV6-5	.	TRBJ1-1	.	CASSYLKNTEAFF	TGTGCCAGCAGTTACTTAAAGAACACTGAAGCTTTCTTT
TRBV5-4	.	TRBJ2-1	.	CASSSPGHLYNEQFF	TGTGCCAGCAGCTCTCCGGGACACCTTTACAATGAGCAGTTCTTC
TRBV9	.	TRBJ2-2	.	CASSVEQGLSGELFF	TGTGCCAGCAGCGTAGAGCAGGGGTTGAGCGGGGAGCTGTTTTTT
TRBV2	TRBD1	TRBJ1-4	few	CASRDRATNEKLFF	TGTGCCAGCCGGGACAGAGCAACTAATGAAAAACTGTTTTTT
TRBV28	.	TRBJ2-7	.	CASSLVRREQYF	TGTGCCAGCAGTTTAGTGAGGAGAGAGCAGTACTTC
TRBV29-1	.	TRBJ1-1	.	CSANSGFGTEAFF	TGCAGCGCCAACAGTGGGTTCGGCACTGAAGCTTTCTTT
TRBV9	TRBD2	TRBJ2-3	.	CASSVGGGREADTQYF	TGTGCCAGCAGCGTAGGAGGTGGGAGGGAGGCAGATACGCAGTATTTT
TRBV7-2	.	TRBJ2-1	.	CASSLKPLSLGYNEQFF	TGTGCCAGCAGCTTAAAGCCCCTCTCACTAGGCTACAATGAGCAGTTCTTC
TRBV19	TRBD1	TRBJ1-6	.	CASSIPGQGSDSPLHF	TGTGCCAGTAGTATCCCGGGACAGGGTTCGGATTCACCCCTCCACTTT
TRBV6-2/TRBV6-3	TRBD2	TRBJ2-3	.	CASSSPSGGGVSDTQYF	TGTGCCAGCAGCTCCCCAAGCGGCGGGGGAGTTTCAGATACGCAGTATTTT
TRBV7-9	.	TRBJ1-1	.	CASTPRGAGGNTEAFF	TGTGCCAGCACCCCAAGAGGCGCCGGGGGAAACACTGAAGCTTTCTTT
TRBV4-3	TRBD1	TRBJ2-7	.	CASSHLLGEGQGTYEQYF	TGCGCCAGCAGCCACCTGTTAGGGGAGGGACAGGGGACCTACGAGCAGTACTTC
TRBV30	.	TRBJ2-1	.	CAWSVMGRYNEQFF	TGTGCCTGGAGTGTAATGGGGAGATACAATGAGCAGTTCTTC
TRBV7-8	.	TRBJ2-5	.	CASSLRVVVETQYF	TGTGCCAGCAGCTTAAGAGTGGTAGTAGAGACCCAGTACTTC
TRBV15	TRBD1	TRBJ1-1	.	CATSRQGGEAFF	TGTGCCACCAGCAGACAGGGGGGTGAAGCTTTCTTT
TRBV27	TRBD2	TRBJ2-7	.	CASSWGTSGGYEQYF	TGTGCCAGCAGTTGGGGGACTAGCGGGGGCTACGAGCAGTACTTC
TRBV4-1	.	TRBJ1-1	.	CASSPALRAPEAFF	TGCGCCAGCAGCCCAGCACTCAGGGCCCCTGAAGCTTTCTTT
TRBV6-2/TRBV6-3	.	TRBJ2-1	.	CASSRGGPLTDEQFF	TGTGCCAGCAGCCGCGGGGGCCCCCTTACGGATGAGCAGTTCTTC
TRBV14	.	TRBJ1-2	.	CASSPTRQNYGYTF	TGTGCCAGCAGCCCCACCCGACAGAACTATGGCTACACCTTC
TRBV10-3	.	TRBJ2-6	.	CAISEIAGANVLTF	TGTGCCATCAGTGAGATAGCTGGGGCCAACGTCCTGACTTTC
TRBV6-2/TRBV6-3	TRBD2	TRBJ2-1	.	CASSYRPSGDDNEQFF	TGTGCCAGCAGTTACCGCCCAAGCGGGGATGACAATGAGCAGTTCTTC
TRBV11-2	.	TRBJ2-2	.	CASRNLRSGWTGELFF	TGTGCCAGCAGAAACCTTCGATCAGGGTGGACCGGGGAGCTGTTTTTT
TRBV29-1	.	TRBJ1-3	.	CSVEKDLGTIYF	TGCAGCGTTGAGAAGGATCTAGGCACCATATATTTT
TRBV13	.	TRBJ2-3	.	CASRGRSTDTQYF	TGTGCCAGCAGAGGCCGGAGTACAGATACGCAGTATTTT
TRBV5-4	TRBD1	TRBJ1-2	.	CASSWTGWDYGYTF	TGTGCCAGCAGCTGGACAGGGTGGGACTATGGCTACACCTTC
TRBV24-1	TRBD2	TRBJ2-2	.	CATSDASGGNTGELFF	TGTGCCACCAGTGATGCTAGCGGGGGGAACACCGGGGAGCTGTTTTTT
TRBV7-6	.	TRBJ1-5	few	CASSLSGNQPQHF	TGTGCCAGCAGCTTAAGCGGCAATCAGCCCCAGCATTTT
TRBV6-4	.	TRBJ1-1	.	CASSIQMNTEAFF	TGTGCCAGCAGCATCCAGATGAACACTGAAGCTTTCTTT
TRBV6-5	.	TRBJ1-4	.	CASSYSFGREKLFF	TGTGCCAGCAGTTACTCGTTCGGTCGGGAAAAACTGTTTTTT
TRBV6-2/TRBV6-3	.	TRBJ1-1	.	CASSLPKAFF	TGTGCCAGCAGTCTCCCTAAGGCTTTCTTT
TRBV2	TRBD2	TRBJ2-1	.	CASKIAGLLYNEQFF	TGTGCCAGCAAGATAGCGGGACTACTCTACAATGAGCAGTTCTTC
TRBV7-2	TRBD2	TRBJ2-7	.	CASSRLVGGGEQYF	TGTGCCAGCAGCCGTTTGGTTGGGGGGGGCGAGCAGTACTTC
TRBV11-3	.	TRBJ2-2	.	CASSFLTAGELFF	TGTGCCAGCAGCTTCCTAACCGCCGGGGAGCTGTTTTTT
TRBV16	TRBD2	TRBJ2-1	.	CASSPRGAAGGNEQFF	TGTGCCAGCAGCCCACGAGGCGCGGCGGGGGGGAATGAGCAGTTCTTC
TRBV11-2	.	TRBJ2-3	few	CASSFGRGFTDTQYF	TGTGCCAGCAGCTTCGGACGCGGGTTTACAGATACGCAGTATTTT
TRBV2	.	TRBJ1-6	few	CASSGRAKGHSPLHF	TGTGCCAGCAGTGGCAGGGCGAAAGGTCATTCACCCCTCCACTTT
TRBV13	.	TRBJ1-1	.	CASRRFGRNTEAFF	TGTGCCAGCAGACGATTCGGGAGGAACACTGAAGCTTTCTTT
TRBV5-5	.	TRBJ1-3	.	CASSLAGQTSGNTIYF	TGTGCCAGCAGCTTGGCGGGACAAACCTCTGGAAACACCATATATTTT
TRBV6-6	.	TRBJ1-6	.	CASSPGGYNSPLHF	TGTGCCAGCAGCCCCGGGGGGTATAATTCACCCCTCCACTTT
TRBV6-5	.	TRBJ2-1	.	CASSFDFQGNEQFF	TGTGCCAGCAGTTTCGACTTTCAGGGGAATGAGCAGTTCTTC